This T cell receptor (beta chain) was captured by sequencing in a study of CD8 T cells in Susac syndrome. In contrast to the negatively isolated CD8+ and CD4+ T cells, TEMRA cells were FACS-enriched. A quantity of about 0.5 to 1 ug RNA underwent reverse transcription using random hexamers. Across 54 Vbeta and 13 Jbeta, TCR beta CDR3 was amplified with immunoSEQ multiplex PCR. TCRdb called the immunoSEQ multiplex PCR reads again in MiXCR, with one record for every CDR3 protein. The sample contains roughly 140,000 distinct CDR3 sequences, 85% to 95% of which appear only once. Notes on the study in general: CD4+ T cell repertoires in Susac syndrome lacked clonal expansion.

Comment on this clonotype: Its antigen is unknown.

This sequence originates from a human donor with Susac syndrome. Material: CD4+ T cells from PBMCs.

The DNA of the CDR3 is TGTGCCACCAACCCCGGACAGGAATACAATGAGCAGTTCTTC. The encoded protein is CATNPGQEYNEQFF. The chain recombines TRBV7-9 with TRBJ2-1, with 7 bases identical to TRBD1. V lost 10 bases and J lost 4; bases outside the gene matches: 10. Germline V gene sequence: CDR1 SEHNR, CDR2 FQNEAQ (reference sequence). The CDR3 has 14 amino acids.